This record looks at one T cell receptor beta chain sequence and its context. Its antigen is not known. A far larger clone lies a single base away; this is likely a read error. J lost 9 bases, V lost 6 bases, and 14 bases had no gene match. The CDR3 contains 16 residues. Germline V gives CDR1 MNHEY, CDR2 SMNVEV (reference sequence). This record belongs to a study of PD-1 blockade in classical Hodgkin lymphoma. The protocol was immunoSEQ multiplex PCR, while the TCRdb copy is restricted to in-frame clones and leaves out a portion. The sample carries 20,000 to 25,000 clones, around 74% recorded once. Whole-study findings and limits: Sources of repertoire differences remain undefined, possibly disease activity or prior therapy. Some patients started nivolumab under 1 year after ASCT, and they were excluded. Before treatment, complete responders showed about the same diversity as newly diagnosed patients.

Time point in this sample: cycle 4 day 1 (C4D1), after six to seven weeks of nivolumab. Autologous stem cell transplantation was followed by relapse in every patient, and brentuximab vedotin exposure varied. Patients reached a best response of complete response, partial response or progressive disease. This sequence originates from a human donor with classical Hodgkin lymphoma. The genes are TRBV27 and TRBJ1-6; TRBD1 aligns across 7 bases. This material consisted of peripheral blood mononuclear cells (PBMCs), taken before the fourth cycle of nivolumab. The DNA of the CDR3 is TGTGCCAGCAGCTACTCCCAGGGGGTGCCCGGTTCACCCCTCCACTTT. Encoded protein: CASSYSQGVPGSPLHF.